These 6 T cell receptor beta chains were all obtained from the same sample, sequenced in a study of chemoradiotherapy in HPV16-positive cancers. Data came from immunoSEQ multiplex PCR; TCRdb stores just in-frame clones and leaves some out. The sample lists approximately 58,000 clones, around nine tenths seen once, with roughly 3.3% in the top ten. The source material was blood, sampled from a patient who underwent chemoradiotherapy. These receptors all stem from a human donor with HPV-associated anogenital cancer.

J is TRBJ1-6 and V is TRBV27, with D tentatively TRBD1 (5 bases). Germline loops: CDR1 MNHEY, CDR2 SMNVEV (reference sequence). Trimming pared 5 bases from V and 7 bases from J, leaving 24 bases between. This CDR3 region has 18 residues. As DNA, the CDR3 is TGTGCCAGCAGTCCGTCGTTGGCGGGGCTGGCCAGGAATTCACCCCTCCACTTT. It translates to CASSPSLAGLARNSPLHF.

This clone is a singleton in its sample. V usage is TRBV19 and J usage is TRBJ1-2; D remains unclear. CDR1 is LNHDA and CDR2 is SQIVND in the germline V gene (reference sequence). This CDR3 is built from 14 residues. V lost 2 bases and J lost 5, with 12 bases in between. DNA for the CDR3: TGTGCCAGTAGTATAACCGACGGGGATTATGGCTACACCTTC. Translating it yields CASSITDGDYGYTF.

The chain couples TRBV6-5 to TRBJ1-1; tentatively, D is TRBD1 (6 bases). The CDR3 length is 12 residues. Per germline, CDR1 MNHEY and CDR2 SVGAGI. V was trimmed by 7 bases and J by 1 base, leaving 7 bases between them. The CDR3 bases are TGTGCCAGCACGGACAGGAACACTGAAGCTTTCTTT. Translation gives CASTDRNTEAFF.

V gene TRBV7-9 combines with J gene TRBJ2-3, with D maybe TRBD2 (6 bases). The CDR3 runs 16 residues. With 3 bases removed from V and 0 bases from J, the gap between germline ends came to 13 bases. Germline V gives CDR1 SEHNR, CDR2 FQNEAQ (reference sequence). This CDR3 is CASSFQAGLSTDTQYF. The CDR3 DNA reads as TGTGCCAGCAGCTTCCAGGCGGGGCTTAGCACAGATACGCAGTATTTT.

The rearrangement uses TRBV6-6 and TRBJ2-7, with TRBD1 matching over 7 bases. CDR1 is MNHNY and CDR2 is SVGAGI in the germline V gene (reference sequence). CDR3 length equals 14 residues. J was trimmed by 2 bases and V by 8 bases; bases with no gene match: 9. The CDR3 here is CASGETGRPYEQYF. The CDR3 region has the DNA TGTGCCAGCGGGGAGACAGGGCGGCCCTACGAGCAGTACTTC.

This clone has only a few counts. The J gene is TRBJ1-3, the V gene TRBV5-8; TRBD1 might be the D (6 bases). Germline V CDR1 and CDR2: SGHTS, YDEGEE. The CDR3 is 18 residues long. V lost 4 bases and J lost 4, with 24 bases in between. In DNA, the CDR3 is TGTGCCAGCAGCCTACGCGGTGCCGGGACAACCATGGGAAACACCATATATTTT. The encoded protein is CASSLRGAGTTMGNTIYF.